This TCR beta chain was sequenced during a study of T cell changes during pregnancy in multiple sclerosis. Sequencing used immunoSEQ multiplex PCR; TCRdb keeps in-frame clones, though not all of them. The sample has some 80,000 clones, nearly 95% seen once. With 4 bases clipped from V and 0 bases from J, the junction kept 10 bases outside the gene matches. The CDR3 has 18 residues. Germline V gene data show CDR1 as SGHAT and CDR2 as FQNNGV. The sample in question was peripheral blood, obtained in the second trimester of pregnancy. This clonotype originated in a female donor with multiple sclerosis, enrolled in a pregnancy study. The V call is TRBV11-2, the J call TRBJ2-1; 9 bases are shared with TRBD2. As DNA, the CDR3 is TGTGCCAGCAGCTACCCTTTGCGGGAGGGCATCTCCTACAATGAGCAGTTCTTC. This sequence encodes CASSYPLREGISYNEQFF.